Described below is a single T cell receptor (beta chain) sequence and its context. Germline trimming cut 3 bases from V and 1 base from J; bases unmatched to any gene: 4. Germline V gene lookup returns CDR1 KGHSH and CDR2 LQKENI. CDR3 length: 15 amino acids. Sequenced by immunoSEQ multiplex PCR; TCRdb stores in-frame clones only, minus some. The sample carries about 270,000 clones, 65% to 90% recorded once. This sample is drawn from a study of blood T cell repertoires in COVID-19. The chain recombines TRBV18 with TRBJ1-1; 8 bases match TRBD1. The sequenced sample consisted of PBMCs or T cells enriched from blood (not recorded which). This sequence originates from a woman aged 45-65 years with acute COVID-19. The CDR3: CASSPGRGPNTEAFF. The CDR3 region has the DNA TGTGCCAGCTCACCCGGCAGGGGGCCGAACACTGAAGCTTTCTTT. Full variable domain (outside the CDR3, taken from reference TRBV18 and TRBJ1-1): NAGVMQNPRHLVRRRGQEARLRCSPMKGHSHVYWYRQLPEEGLKFMVYLQKENIIDESGMPKERFSAEFPKEGPSILRIQQVVRGDSAAYFCASSPGRGPNTEAFFGQGTRLTVV.